This entry is about one TCR beta chain. The use of a sample-barcoded 5' primer and a J-beta primer mix characterized a second PCR of 7 to 11 cycles. MiXCR was run by TCRdb on the 5' RACE reads, yielding one entry per CDR3 protein. The data hold hundreds of thousands of distinct CDR3 sequences, with around 48% observed a single time. The source of the sample is a study of blood T cells in healthy people across ages. The sequencing input was blood. The sequence was collected from a man aged 25 to 45 in good health.

CDR3 nucleotides: TGTGCCAGCAACATACAGGGAACTAGCACAGATACGCAGTATTTT. Encoded protein: CASNIQGTSTDTQYF. This chain uses TRBV7-2 with TRBJ2-3, with TRBD1 as a possible D gene (6 bases). The CDR3 sequence is 15 residues long. Germline V CDR1 and CDR2: SGHTA, FQGNSA. Trimming cost V 7 bases and J 0 bases, with 14 bases left between them.